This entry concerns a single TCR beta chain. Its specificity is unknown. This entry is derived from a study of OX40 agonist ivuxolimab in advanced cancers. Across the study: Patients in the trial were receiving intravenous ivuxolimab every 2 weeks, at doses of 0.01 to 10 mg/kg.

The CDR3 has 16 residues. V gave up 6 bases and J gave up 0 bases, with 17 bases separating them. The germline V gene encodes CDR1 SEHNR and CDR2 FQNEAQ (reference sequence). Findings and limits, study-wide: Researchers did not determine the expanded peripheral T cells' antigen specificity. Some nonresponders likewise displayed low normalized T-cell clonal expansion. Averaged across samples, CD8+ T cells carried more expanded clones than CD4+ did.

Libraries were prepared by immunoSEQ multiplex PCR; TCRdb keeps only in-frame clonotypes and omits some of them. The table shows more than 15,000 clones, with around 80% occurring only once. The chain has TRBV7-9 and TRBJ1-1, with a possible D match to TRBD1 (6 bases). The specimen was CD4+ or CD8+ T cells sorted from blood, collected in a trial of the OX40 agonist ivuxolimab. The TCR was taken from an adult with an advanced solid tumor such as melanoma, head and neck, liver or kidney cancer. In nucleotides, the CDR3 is TGTGCCAGCAGTCCTCCCCTCGGACAGATGAACACTGAAGCTTTCTTT. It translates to CASSPPLGQMNTEAFF.